The clone carrying this TCR beta chain was found once. The data originate from a study of PD-L1 blockade in urothelial cancer. Profiling relied on immunoSEQ multiplex PCR, and the TCRdb table lists in-frame clones only, not all of them. The top ten hold 15% to 20% of the sample, which has just over 50,000 clones, about 86% seen once. This CDR3 has 14 residues. After removal of 4 bases from V and 4 bases from J, the junction contained 4 bases not matched to a gene. CDR1 and CDR2 (germline): SGHVS, FQNEAQ. The material sequenced was PBMCs, taken around atezolizumab (anti-PD-L1) treatment. The V and J genes are TRBV7-8 and TRBJ1-2, with 9 bases that match TRBD1. The source is a man in his sixties with urothelial cancer. The CDR3 is CASSSTGGGYGYTF. The CDR3 bases are TGTGCCAGCAGCTCAACAGGGGGCGGCTATGGCTACACCTTC.